This TCR beta chain was captured by sequencing in a study of blood T cells in healthy people across ages. Together with a sample-barcoded 5' primer, a J-beta primer mix was included in a second PCR lasting roughly 6 to 12 cycles. MiXCR was run by TCRdb on the 5' RACE reads, yielding one entry per CDR3 protein. In the table there are 1.5 million to 2 million distinct CDR3 sequences, 25% to 30% of which are singletons. This clonotype turned up a few times. CDR1 and CDR2 from the germline V gene are MNHNY and SVGAGI (reference sequence). With V trimmed by 4 bases and J by 4 bases, 11 bases remained unmatched. This CDR3 has 17 amino acids.

The source of this sequence is a woman in her 30s in good health. The rearrangement links TRBV6-6 to TRBJ2-1, with 9 bases identical to TRBD1. The sequenced sample was blood. CDR3 loop: CASSFDPPGQGYNEQFF. The DNA for the CDR3 is TGTGCCAGCAGTTTCGACCCCCCGGGACAGGGATACAATGAGCAGTTCTTC.